This T cell receptor beta chain was sequenced during a study of blood T cells in healthy people across ages. Then a second PCR, running roughly 6 to 11 cycles, was carried out with a sample-barcoded 5' primer and a J-beta primer mix. TCRdb used MiXCR to reprocess the 5' RACE reads, holding one entry per CDR3 protein. Here the sample spans over a million distinct CDR3 sequences, approximately 60% being singletons. Germline CDR1 DFQATT, CDR2 SNEGSKA (reference sequence). This CDR3 has 14 residues. V lost 3 bases to trimming and J lost 8 bases, with 19 bases between them. V gene TRBV20-1 combines with J gene TRBJ1-2; D ambiguous. The sample comprised blood. This TCR was sampled from a man aged 18 to 29 in good health. This CDR3 is CSASDGSHRSGYTF. The DNA for the CDR3 is TGCAGTGCTAGTGATGGGTCCCACCGCTCCGGCTACACCTTC.